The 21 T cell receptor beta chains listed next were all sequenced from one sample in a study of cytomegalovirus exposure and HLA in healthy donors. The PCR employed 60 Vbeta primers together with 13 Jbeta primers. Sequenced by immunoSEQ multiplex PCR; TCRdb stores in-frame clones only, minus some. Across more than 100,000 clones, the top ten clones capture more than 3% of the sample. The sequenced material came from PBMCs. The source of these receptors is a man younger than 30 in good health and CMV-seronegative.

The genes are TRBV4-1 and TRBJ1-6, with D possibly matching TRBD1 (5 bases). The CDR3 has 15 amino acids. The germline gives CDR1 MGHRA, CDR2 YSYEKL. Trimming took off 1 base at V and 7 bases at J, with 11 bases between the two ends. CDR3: CASSQVGRGNSPLHF. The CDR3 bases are TGCGCCAGCAGCCAAGTGGGGAGGGGCAATTCACCCCTCCACTTT.

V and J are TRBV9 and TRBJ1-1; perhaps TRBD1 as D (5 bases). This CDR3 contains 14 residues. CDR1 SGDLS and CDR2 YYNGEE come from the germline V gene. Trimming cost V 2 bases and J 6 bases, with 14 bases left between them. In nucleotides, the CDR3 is TGTGCCAGCAGCGTCACCAAAGGGGCTGCTGAAGCTTTCTTT. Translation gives CASSVTKGAAEAFF.

The CDR3 spells CASSSTVGRLETEQYF. CDR3 nucleotides: TGTGCCAGCAGTTCGACGGTGGGGAGACTCGAGACCGAGCAGTACTTC. The chain joins TRBV28 to TRBJ2-7; tentative D call: TRBD2 (5 bases). Deletions cut 4 bases from V and 6 bases from J, with 22 bases between. The CDR3 runs to 16 residues. CDR1 is MDHEN, CDR2 SYDVKM, per germline.

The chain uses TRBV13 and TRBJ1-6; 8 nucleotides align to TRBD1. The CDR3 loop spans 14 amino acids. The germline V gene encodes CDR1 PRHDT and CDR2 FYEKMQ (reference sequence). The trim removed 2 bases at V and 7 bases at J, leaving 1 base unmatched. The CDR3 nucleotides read TGTGCCAGCAGCTTACGGACAGGGAATTCACCCCTCCACTTT. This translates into CASSLRTGNSPLHF.

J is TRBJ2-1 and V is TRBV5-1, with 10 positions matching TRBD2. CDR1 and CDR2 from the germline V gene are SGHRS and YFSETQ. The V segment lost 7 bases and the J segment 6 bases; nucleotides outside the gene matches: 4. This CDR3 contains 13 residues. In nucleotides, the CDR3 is TGCGCCAGCCGGACTAGCGGATTCAATGAGCAGTTCTTC. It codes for CASRTSGFNEQFF.

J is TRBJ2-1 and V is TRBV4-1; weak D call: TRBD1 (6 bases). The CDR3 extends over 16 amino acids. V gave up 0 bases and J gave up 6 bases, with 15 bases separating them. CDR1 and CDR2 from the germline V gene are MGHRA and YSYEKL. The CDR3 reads CASSQERGSQGNEQFF. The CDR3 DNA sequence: TGCGCCAGCAGCCAAGAAAGGGGGTCGCAAGGCAATGAGCAGTTCTTC.

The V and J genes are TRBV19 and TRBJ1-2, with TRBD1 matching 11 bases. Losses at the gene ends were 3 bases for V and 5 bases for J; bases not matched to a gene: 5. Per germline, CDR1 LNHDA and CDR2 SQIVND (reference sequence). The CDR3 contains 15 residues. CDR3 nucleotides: TGTGCCAGTAGTATCGGACAGGGGGCCACTTATGGCTACACCTTC. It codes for CASSIGQGATYGYTF.

The CDR3 DNA follows: TGTGCCAGCTTCCATAGATCTATGAACACTGAAGCTTTCTTT. Amino acid sequence: CASFHRSMNTEAFF. V usage is TRBV19 and J usage is TRBJ1-1, with D hard to call. Trimming pared 9 bases from V and 0 bases from J, leaving 14 bases between. The CDR3 is made up of 14 amino acids. In germline, CDR1 is LNHDA, CDR2 SQIVND (reference sequence).

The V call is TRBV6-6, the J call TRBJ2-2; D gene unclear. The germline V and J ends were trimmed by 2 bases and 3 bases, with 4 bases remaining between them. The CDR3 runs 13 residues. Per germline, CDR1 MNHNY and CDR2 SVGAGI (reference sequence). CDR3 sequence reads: CASSYPDTGELFF. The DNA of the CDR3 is TGTGCCAGCAGTTACCCCGACACCGGGGAGCTGTTTTTT.

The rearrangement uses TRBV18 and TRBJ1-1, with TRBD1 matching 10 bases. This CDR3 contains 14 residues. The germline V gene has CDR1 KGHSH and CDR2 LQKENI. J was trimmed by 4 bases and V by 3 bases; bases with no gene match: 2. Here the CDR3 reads CASSPDRGFTEAFF. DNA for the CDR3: TGTGCCAGCTCACCGGACAGGGGGTTCACTGAAGCTTTCTTT.

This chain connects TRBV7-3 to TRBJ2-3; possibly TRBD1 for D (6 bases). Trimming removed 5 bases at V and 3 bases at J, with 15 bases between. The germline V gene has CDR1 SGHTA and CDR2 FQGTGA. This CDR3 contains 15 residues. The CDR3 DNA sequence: TGTGCCAGCAGCCAGCTACTAGGGGGAACAGATACGCAGTATTTT. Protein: CASSQLLGGTDTQYF.

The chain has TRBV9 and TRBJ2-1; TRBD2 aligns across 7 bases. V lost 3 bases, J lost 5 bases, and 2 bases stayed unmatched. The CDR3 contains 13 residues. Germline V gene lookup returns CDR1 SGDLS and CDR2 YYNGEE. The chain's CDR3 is CASSGDYHNEQFF. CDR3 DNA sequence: TGTGCCAGCAGCGGGGACTATCACAATGAGCAGTTCTTC.

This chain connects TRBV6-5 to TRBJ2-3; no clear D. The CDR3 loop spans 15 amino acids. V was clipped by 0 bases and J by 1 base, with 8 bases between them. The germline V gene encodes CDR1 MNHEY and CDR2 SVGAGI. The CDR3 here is CASSYSLPGTDTQYF. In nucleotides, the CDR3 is TGTGCCAGCAGTTACTCACTCCCCGGCACAGATACGCAGTATTTT.

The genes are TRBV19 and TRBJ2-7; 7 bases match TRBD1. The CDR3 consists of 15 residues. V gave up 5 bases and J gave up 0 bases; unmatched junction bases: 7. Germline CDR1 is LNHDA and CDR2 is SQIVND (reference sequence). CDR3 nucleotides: TGTGCCAGTAGTCCCCCCGGGACAGTCTCCTACGAGCAGTACTTC. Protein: CASSPPGTVSYEQYF.

The CDR3 DNA follows: TGTGCCAGCAGTTACGCGGGACAGGGGTTCACTGAAGCTTTCTTT. It codes for CASSYAGQGFTEAFF. This chain links TRBV6-5 with TRBJ1-1, with 10 positions matching TRBD1. The CDR3 is 15 amino acids. Losses at the gene ends were 2 bases for V and 4 bases for J; bases not matched to a gene: 4. The germline V gene encodes CDR1 MNHEY and CDR2 SVGAGI.

The CDR3 region is CASSEQAAGPNTEAFF. The DNA of the CDR3 is TGTGCCAGCAGTGAACAAGCGGCAGGACCGAACACTGAAGCTTTCTTT. V and J are TRBV28 and TRBJ1-1; D remains unclear. This CDR3 is 16 amino acids long. Trimming left V 5 bases short and J 1 base short, with 17 bases between. The V gene's germline CDR1 is MDHEN and CDR2 SYDVKM.

DNA of the CDR3: TGTGCCAGTCGTAGCGGGGGGGCCGGAGAGACCCAGTACTTC. Protein: CASRSGGAGETQYF. V and J are TRBV19 and TRBJ2-5; 11 bases line up with TRBD2. The CDR3 loop spans 14 amino acids. Germline loops: CDR1 LNHDA, CDR2 SQIVND (reference sequence). After removal of 8 bases from V and 4 bases from J, the junction contained 6 bases not matched to a gene.

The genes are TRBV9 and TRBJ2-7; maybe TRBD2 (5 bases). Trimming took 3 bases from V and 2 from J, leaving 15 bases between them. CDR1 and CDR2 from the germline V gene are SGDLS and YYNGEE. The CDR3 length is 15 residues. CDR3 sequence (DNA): TGTGCCAGCAGCGACGGGATCTCTGGGGCCTACGAGCAGTACTTC. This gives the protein CASSDGISGAYEQYF.

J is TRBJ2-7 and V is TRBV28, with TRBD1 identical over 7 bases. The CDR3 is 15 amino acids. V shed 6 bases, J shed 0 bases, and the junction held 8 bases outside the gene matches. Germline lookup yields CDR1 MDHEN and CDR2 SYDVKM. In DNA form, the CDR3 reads TGTGCCAGCAGCAAAGGACAGGCTATCTCCTACGAGCAGTACTTC. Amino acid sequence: CASSKGQAISYEQYF. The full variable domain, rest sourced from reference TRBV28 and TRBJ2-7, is DVKVTQSSRYLVKRTGEKVFLECVQDMDHENMFWYRQDPGLGLRLIYFSYDVKMKEKGDIPEGYSVSREKKERFSLILESASTNQTSMYLCASSKGQAISYEQYFGPGTRLTVT.

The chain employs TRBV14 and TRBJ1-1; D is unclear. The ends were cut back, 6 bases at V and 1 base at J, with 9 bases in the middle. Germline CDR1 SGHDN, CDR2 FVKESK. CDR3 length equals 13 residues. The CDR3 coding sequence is TGTGCCAGCAGTCCCAATTGGAACACTGAAGCTTTCTTT. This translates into CASSPNWNTEAFF.

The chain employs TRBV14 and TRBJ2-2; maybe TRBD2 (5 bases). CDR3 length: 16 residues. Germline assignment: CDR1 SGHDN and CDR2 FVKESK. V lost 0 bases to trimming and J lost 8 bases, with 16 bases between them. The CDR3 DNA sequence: TGTGCCAGCAGCCAAGATATAGGACGGAGGAAGGGGGAGCTGTTTTTT. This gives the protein CASSQDIGRRKGELFF. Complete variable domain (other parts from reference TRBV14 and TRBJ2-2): EAGVTQFPSHSVIEKGQTVTLRCDPISGHDNLYWYRRVMGKEIKFLLHFVKESKQDESGMPNNRFLAERTGGTYSTLKVQPAELEDSGVYFCASSQDIGRRKGELFFGEGSRLTVL.